Listed below are T cell receptor beta chains from one sample, sequenced in a study of response to subunit inactivated influenza vaccine. A single record per CDR3 protein comes from TCRdb applying MiXCR to the RT-PCR reads. The sample carries approximately 230,000 distinct CDR3 sequences, 12% recorded once. This sample comprised non-naive T cells sorted from PBMCs, obtained less than 15 days before vaccination. These receptors came from a man aged 50 or older who received an inactivated influenza vaccine. The CDR3 runs from the conserved cysteine through the conserved F or W. The order of the fields is J gene, V gene, clone size, D gene, CDR3 protein, CDR3 DNA. D genes are given only for firm matches. Clone size is stated in some rows and not others, as once, few, many or a class when expanded.

>TRBJ2-3|TRBV20-1|-|TRBD1
CSARPDRDRTDTQYF
TGCAGTGCTAGACCGGACAGGGATCGAACAGATACGCAGTATTTT
>TRBJ2-3|TRBV20-1|many|-
CSAGTGSDTQYF
TGCAGTGCCGGTACAGGCTCAGATACGCAGTATTTT
>TRBJ2-5|TRBV28|few|TRBD2
CASSWAGGVETQYF
TGTGCCAGCAGTTGGGCGGGGGGGGTGGAGACCCAGTACTTC
>TRBJ2-3|TRBV10-3|few|-
CAISEPGRTDTQYF
TGTGCCATCAGTGAGCCAGGACGCACAGATACGCAGTATTTT
>TRBJ2-3|TRBV29-1|few|-
CSVEITASDTQYF
TGCAGCGTTGAAATTACGGCCTCAGATACGCAGTATTTT
>TRBJ2-3|TRBV5-5|many|-
CASSYPIPNKDTQYF
TGTGCCAGCAGCTACCCGATACCGAATAAAGATACGCAGTATTTT
>TRBJ2-5|TRBV27|-|TRBD1
CASRFAGTDQETQYF
TGTGCCAGCAGATTTGCCGGGACAGATCAAGAGACCCAGTACTTC
>TRBJ2-2|TRBV5-1|-|TRBD2
CASSLAARGVAGELFF
TGCGCCAGCAGCTTGGCGGCGCGGGGGGTCGCCGGGGAGCTGTTTTTT
>TRBJ2-2|TRBV20-1|few|TRBD2
CSARAGLVDGELFF
TGCAGTGCTAGAGCAGGACTAGTAGATGGGGAGCTGTTTTTT
>TRBJ1-5|TRBV30|-|TRBD1
CAWNGGQSGPQHF
TGTGCCTGGAACGGGGGACAGTCCGGGCCCCAGCATTTT
>TRBJ1-6|TRBV6-1|-|-
CASSIYNSPLHF
TGTGCCAGCAGTATCTATAATTCACCCCTCCACTTT
>TRBJ1-5|TRBV6-2/TRBV6-3|many|-
CASSLPGAAQPQHF
TGTGCCAGCAGCCTTCCGGGGGCGGCCCAGCCCCAGCATTTT
>TRBJ1-5|TRBV24-1|few|-
CATSETTKQPQHF
TGTGCCACCAGTGAAACTACAAAGCAGCCCCAGCATTTT
>TRBJ2-7|TRBV27|many|TRBD1
CASSLSVGQAVIYEQYF
TGTGCCAGCAGTTTATCAGTAGGACAGGCCGTCATATACGAGCAGTACTTC
>TRBJ2-1|TRBV20-1|-|-
CSARVRTATSNEQFF
TGCAGTGCTAGAGTAAGGACAGCCACTTCCAATGAGCAGTTCTTC
>TRBJ2-5|TRBV15|few|TRBD2
CATSNLAGGGTQYF
TGTGCCACCAGCAACCTAGCGGGAGGAGGGACCCAGTACTTC
>TRBJ2-3|TRBV7-9|-|TRBD1
CASSLVTTGGRDTQYF
TGTGCCAGCAGCTTAGTTACAACAGGGGGAAGAGATACGCAGTATTTT
>TRBJ1-1|TRBV20-1|many|TRBD1
CSARRGRDTEAFF
TGCAGTGCTAGAAGGGGGCGTGACACTGAAGCTTTCTTT
>TRBJ2-1|TRBV5-1|-|TRBD2
CASSERTSGRINEQFF
TGCGCCAGCAGCGAACGGACTAGCGGGAGAATTAATGAGCAGTTCTTC
>TRBJ2-5|TRBV5-1|-|-
CASSLAQGVETQYF
TGCGCCAGCAGCTTGGCACAGGGTGTAGAGACCCAGTACTTC
>TRBJ2-7|TRBV7-2|-|-
CASSRRTGGYEQYF
TGTGCCAGCAGCCGGAGGACCGGGGGATACGAGCAGTACTTC
>TRBJ2-7|TRBV7-2|many|-
CASSQWTGSYEQYF
TGTGCCAGCAGCCAATGGACGGGATCCTACGAGCAGTACTTC
>TRBJ1-1|TRBV12-3/TRBV12-4|many|-
CASSQGMGTEAFF
TGTGCCAGCAGTCAGGGAATGGGCACTGAAGCTTTCTTT
>TRBJ2-4|TRBV7-2|many|-
CASSLTGEGKNIQYF
TGTGCCAGCAGCTTAACAGGGGAGGGCAAAAACATTCAGTACTTC
>TRBJ1-4|TRBV10-2|-|-
CATQGSTNEKLFF
TGCGCCACACAGGGTTCGACTAATGAAAAACTGTTTTTT
>TRBJ2-1|TRBV19|few|-
CARKKVKEGYNEQFF
TGTGCCAGGAAAAAGGTCAAGGAGGGCTACAATGAGCAGTTCTTC
>TRBJ1-1|TRBV14|many|-
CASSQARTEAFF
TGTGCCAGCAGCCAAGCCCGCACTGAAGCTTTCTTT
>TRBJ2-4|TRBV6-2/TRBV6-3|many|-
CASKTELAKNIQYF
TGTGCCAGCAAAACAGAGCTAGCCAAAAACATTCAGTACTTC
>TRBJ2-7|TRBV29-1|many|TRBD1
CSCSFRGRDYEQYF
TGCAGCTGCTCGTTCAGGGGGCGCGACTACGAGCAGTACTTC
>TRBJ2-3|TRBV14|few|-
CASSRLVFGTDTQYF
TGTGCCAGCAGCCGACTAGTCTTCGGCACAGATACGCAGTATTTT
>TRBJ2-3|TRBV28|few|-
CASSLTLTDTQYF
TGTGCCAGCAGTTTGACCTTAACAGATACGCAGTATTTT
>TRBJ2-7|TRBV6-5|few|-
CASSYSLGEYEQYF
TGTGCCAGCAGTTACTCACTGGGGGAATACGAGCAGTACTTC
>TRBJ2-4|TRBV12-3/TRBV12-4|many|-
CASLWAGLNIQYF
TGTGCCAGCCTCTGGGCGGGGTTGAACATTCAGTACTTC
>TRBJ2-7|TRBV6-1|few|-
CASRQNTNRHEQYF
TGTGCCAGCAGACAAAACACGAACCGGCACGAGCAGTACTTC
>TRBJ2-1|TRBV29-1|many|-
CSVYKGGDEQFF
TGCAGCGTGTACAAGGGGGGGGATGAGCAGTTCTTC
>TRBJ2-5|TRBV6-1|many|TRBD2
CASRPGTSGQETQYF
TGTGCCAGCAGACCGGGGACTAGCGGGCAAGAGACCCAGTACTTC
>TRBJ1-4|TRBV20-1|few|-
CSARSSKGVEKLFF
TGCAGTGCTAGATCTTCTAAGGGGGTTGAAAAACTGTTTTTT
>TRBJ2-5|TRBV27|many|-
CASSSLGGQETQYF
TGTGCCAGCAGTTCCCTCGGTGGCCAAGAGACCCAGTACTTC
>TRBJ2-2|TRBV5-1|many|TRBD1
CATTTGPPNTGELFF
TGCGCCACCACGACAGGGCCGCCGAACACCGGGGAGCTGTTTTTT
>TRBJ1-5|TRBV6-5|many|TRBD1
CASSYDSPSGVTGTLNQPQHF
TGTGCCAGCAGTTACGATTCCCCCTCTGGTGTGACAGGGACCCTCAATCAGCCCCAGCATTTT
>TRBJ1-1|TRBV20-1|few|-
CSARGSMNTEAFF
TGCAGTGCTAGAGGCAGCATGAACACTGAAGCTTTCTTT
>TRBJ2-1|TRBV7-3|many|-
CASSPGATYNEQFF
TGTGCCAGCAGCCCGGGAGCGACGTACAATGAGCAGTTCTTC
>TRBJ2-2|TRBV4-2|many|-
CASSQERELFF
TGTGCCAGCAGCCAAGAGCGAGAGCTGTTTTTT
>TRBJ2-5|TRBV7-9|few|-
CASSFHSGETQYF
TGTGCCAGCAGCTTTCACAGTGGGGAGACCCAGTACTTC
>TRBJ1-6|TRBV3-1|few|TRBD1
CASSQTGGSKTPLHF
TGTGCCAGCAGCCAGACAGGGGGGTCGAAGACACCCCTCCACTTT
>TRBJ2-7|TRBV12-3/TRBV12-4|many|-
CASSRDFSYEQYF
TGTGCCAGCAGTCGGGACTTCTCCTACGAGCAGTACTTC
>TRBJ1-1|TRBV6-1|-|-
CASSENGGGTEAFF
TGTGCCAGCAGTGAGAATGGGGGGGGCACTGAAGCTTTCTTT
>TRBJ1-1|TRBV5-1|many|-
CASSSTPAGTEAFF
TGCGCCAGCAGCTCGACCCCAGCGGGTACTGAAGCTTTCTTT